This is a list of T cell receptor beta chains from one sample in a study of cytomegalovirus exposure and HLA in healthy donors. Profiling relied on immunoSEQ multiplex PCR, and the TCRdb table lists in-frame clones only, not all of them. This table has 250,000 to 400,000 clones, around 90% appearing once. Sequencing used PBMCs. The receptors were gathered from a woman in her 30s in good health and CMV-seropositive. CDR3s include the opening cysteine and the closing phenylalanine or tryptophan. D genes are given only for firm matches. The size field is filled for only some rows; it gives once, few, many or a size class.

clone size	V gene	J gene	D gene	CDR3 DNA	CDR3 protein
NA	TRBV7-3	TRBJ2-7	TRBD1	TGTGCCAGCAGCTTGGACAGGGGTTCTCGGGAGCAGTACTTC	CASSLDRGSREQYF
NA	TRBV9	TRBJ2-7	NA	TGTGCCAGCAGCGTAGATCTTCCCTCGAGCGAGCAGTACTTC	CASSVDLPSSEQYF
NA	TRBV27	TRBJ1-2	NA	TGTGCCAGCAGTTTAGCGCAGGGGACCCACTATGGCTACACCTTC	CASSLAQGTHYGYTF
once	TRBV18	TRBJ2-7	NA	TGTGCCAGCTCACCACTTGGGACCTTCACTAGGGGGTACGAGCAGTACTTC	CASSPLGTFTRGYEQYF
NA	TRBV5-1	TRBJ2-5	TRBD2	TGCGCCAGCAGCGCCATCCCTAGCGGGAGTCCCCTACAAGAGACCCAGTACTTC	CASSAIPSGSPLQETQYF
NA	TRBV15	TRBJ2-5	NA	TGTGCCACCAGCAGAGCTCAGGGAGTTCAGACCCAGTACTTC	CATSRAQGVQTQYF
NA	TRBV29-1	TRBJ2-5	NA	TGCAGCGGACGTCGTCGAGAGACCCAGTACTTC	CSGRRRETQYF
NA	TRBV15	TRBJ1-5	NA	TGTGCCACCAGCAGAGAGAGGGGGGGTGATCAGCCCCAGCATTTT	CATSRERGGDQPQHF
NA	TRBV6-5	TRBJ1-2	NA	TGTGCCAGCAGTTACGGGATGGGGGGCTACACCTTC	CASSYGMGGYTF
NA	TRBV7-8	TRBJ2-1	TRBD1	TGTGCCAGCAGCCTAAGGGACAGGGGGGCTTACAATGAGCAGTTCTTC	CASSLRDRGAYNEQFF
NA	TRBV7-8	TRBJ2-3	TRBD2	TGTGCCAGCAGCTCAACTAGCGTGAACGCAGATACGCAGTATTTT	CASSSTSVNADTQYF
NA	TRBV14	TRBJ2-5	NA	TGTGCCAGCAGCCAACAGATCGCAGGGGGGCAAGAGACCCAGTACTTC	CASSQQIAGGQETQYF
NA	TRBV9	TRBJ2-5	NA	TGTGCCAGCAGCCAGGGACTTCCCGTTGAGGAGACCCAGTACTTC	CASSQGLPVEETQYF
NA	TRBV5-4	TRBJ1-2	TRBD1	TGTGCCAGCAGCTTGGGCCCCCAGGGACAGGGCTTCAATGGCTACACCTTC	CASSLGPQGQGFNGYTF
NA	TRBV13	TRBJ2-7	NA	TGTGCCAGCAGCCCGGGGACCTCCAAAACCTACGAGCAGTACTTC	CASSPGTSKTYEQYF
NA	TRBV7-2	TRBJ1-6	TRBD1	TGTGCCAGCAGCTTAGTCCAGGGGGCGAATTCACCCCTCCACTTT	CASSLVQGANSPLHF
NA	TRBV6-5	TRBJ2-7	NA	TGTGCCAGCAGATATGACACTTTTCCCTACGAGCAGTACTTC	CASRYDTFPYEQYF
few	TRBV18	TRBJ1-2	NA	TGTGCCAGCTCACCAAGACAGACCAGAGGGTATGGCTACACCTTC	CASSPRQTRGYGYTF
NA	TRBV6-6	TRBJ2-1	NA	TGTGCCAGCAGTTACTCCAGGGATGATGAGCAGTTCTTC	CASSYSRDDEQFF
NA	TRBV28	TRBJ1-2	NA	TGTGCCAGCAAAGAAGGACGCTTTCAATATGGCTACACCTTC	CASKEGRFQYGYTF
NA	TRBV27	TRBJ1-2	TRBD1	TGTGCCAGCAGTCACAACGACAGGGCGTATGGCTACACCTTC	CASSHNDRAYGYTF
NA	TRBV6-6	TRBJ2-7	TRBD1	TGTGCCAGCCGGCAGGGGGAGTACGAGCAGTACTTC	CASRQGEYEQYF
NA	TRBV7-2	TRBJ2-3	TRBD1	TGTGCCAGCAAGAAGGCCGGGACAGGGCAAACAGATACGCAGTATTTT	CASKKAGTGQTDTQYF
once	TRBV27	TRBJ2-1	NA	TGTGCCACCCTTACAGGGTTAAATGAGCAGTTCTTC	CATLTGLNEQFF
NA	TRBV7-2	TRBJ2-6	TRBD1	TGTGCCAGCAGCCGGGACAGGGGGCGAGGGGCCAACGTCCTGACTTTC	CASSRDRGRGANVLTF
NA	TRBV21-1	TRBJ2-7	NA	TGTGCCAGCAACAATGAGACCATTTACGAGCAGTACTTC	CASNNETIYEQYF
NA	TRBV28	TRBJ1-2	NA	TGTGCCAGCAGTTTATTCGTGGCCGCGGGGTTTAACTATGGCTACACCTTC	CASSLFVAAGFNYGYTF
NA	TRBV5-6	TRBJ2-7	TRBD1	TGTGCCAGCAGCGGACCCTATACAGGGGCCACCTCCTACGAGCAGTACTTC	CASSGPYTGATSYEQYF